This T cell receptor (beta chain) was found in a study of T cells in women clearing cervical HPV infection. Study-wide background: Cases: HPV16-related CIN3 or worse on histology, a couple of invasive cancers.

Prevalent HPV16 infections were excluded; only incident single HPV16 infections included. Turning to this clone: Its antigen remains unknown. The CDR3 end is not reached by the read, which stops 3 residues before it; the germline J gene fills it in.

Trimming at V came to 2 bases and at J to 6 bases, leaving 7 bases not matched to a gene. The V gene's germline CDR1 is SGHTA and CDR2 FQGNSA. The CDR3 has 15 residues. Method: immunoSEQ multiplex PCR; TCRdb's copy keeps in-frame clones and lacks some. The repertoire table contains around 19,000 clones. Notes on the study in general: CIN3+ cases had significantly higher TCR repertoire richness than controls, but evenness did not differ.

The TCR comes from a woman aged 18 to 75 with a cervical HPV16 infection that either progressed to CIN3+ or cleared (not recorded which). The rearrangement links TRBV7-2 to TRBJ2-1; 7 bases fit TRBD2. The sequencing sample was made of blood buffy coat. CDR3 protein: CASSLLRTSTNEQFF. CDR3 DNA, as far as it was read: TGTGCCAGCAGCTTACTCCGGACTAGTACCAATGAG.